One T cell receptor beta chain is described in this entry. What this receptor recognizes is not known. Per-base quality was not reported, and no clone a single base away is much larger than it. V ends up 0 bases short and J 6 bases short, with an unmatched junction base count of 0. The CDR1 and CDR2 encoded by the germline V gene are MRHNA and SNTAGT. The CDR3 holds 13 amino acids from the cysteine to the phenylalanine. The retained sequence is limited to the CDR3, 39 bases, with the frame set at the first base. As controls, ten placentae without villitis were matched to the villitis of unknown etiology cases by gestational age at delivery. After delivery, the placentae were collected and evaluated both grossly and histologically, and only then was archival tissue selected. Five 10-micron scrolls were cut from each FFPE block, and DNA was isolated using the AllPrep DNA/RNA FFPE Tissue kit. DNA concentration and purity were checked by NanoDrop, and RNA quality was assessed on a Bioanalyzer.

The data originate from a study of T cells in placental villitis. Background for the entire study: Two of the control placentae were obtained from preterm deliveries, but no significant pathology was found on examination. The study tested an allograft-versus-infection hypothesis by comparing placental TCR-beta repertoires in villitis of unknown etiology, unaffected controls matched for gestational age, and infectious villitis.

Overall results and qualifications from the work: CMV-specific clone frequencies were higher in infectious CMV cases than in villitis of unknown etiology (approximately 0.011 vs 0.001), and the villitis of unknown etiology frequencies did not differ from those of controls. Higher clonality was observed in villitis of unknown etiology placentae than in controls (median about 0.055 versus 0.0059, p=0.0025), a finding indicative of clonal expansion. Sequencing bulk tissue could not tell helper, regulatory or cytotoxic T cells apart, could not separate maternal from fetal T cells, and left out gamma-delta receptors. Paraffin blocks contained small amounts of decidua, so some captured T cells, especially in controls, may have been decidual rather than villous infiltrates.

Amplification of TCR-beta CDR3 regions from genomic DNA was performed with the immunoSEQ v4 bias-controlled multiplex PCR assay, which was run blinded to group allocation. To estimate nucleated cell and T cell quantities per sample, reference gene primers were included together with the TCR-beta primers. Sequencing of the libraries was performed on an Illumina MiSeq with a 100-cycle paired-end protocol. As for how the authors treated the data: Diversity and richness were calculated in immunoSEQ Analyzer software, with richness determined by iChao1 and clonality derived from Pielou evenness and Shannon diversity (0-1, with higher values meaning less diverse). CDR3 amino acid sequences together with their V/J genes were searched in VDJdb for CMV, EBV and influenza A specificities using confidence 3 and substitution 2. TCR-beta amino acid clonotype overlap between villitis of unknown etiology, infectious villitis and control repertoires was assessed with the Morisita-Horn index. Imported from immuneACCESS, the table was reduced by TCRdb to in-frame sequences with V and J called. These copies leave out some clones; in studies compared against another copy, an unresolved V gene accounts for under half, and the cause of the remainder is not known. The V and J calls and clone size are taken from that table; D and trimming were inferred from the DNA. This sample holds under 400 clones; 85% to 95% were observed only once. 6.5% to 8% of the sample comes from the top ten.

The TCR sequence derives from a human donor in good health; the placental T cells may come from both mother and fetus. The chain couples TRBV6-4 to TRBJ2-7, and 9 junction bases match TRBD1. The sample was placental tissue containing maternal and fetal cells. The CDR3 here reads CASSDSDRGEQYF. The sequenced DNA is TGTGCCAGCAGTGACTCGGACAGGGGCGAGCAGTACTTC.